This T cell receptor (beta chain) derives from a study of T-cell reconstitution after alpha-beta-depleted transplantation in children. This clonotype was detected many times. Germline V lookup: CDR1 LGHNA, CDR2 YSLEER. CDR3 length: 15 amino acids. The germline V and J ends were trimmed by 0 bases and 11 bases, with 19 bases remaining between them. TCRbeta library preparation incorporated unique molecular identifiers. TCRdb ran MiXCR on the PCR reads and lists one entry per CDR3 protein. The sample includes 190,000 or so distinct CDR3 sequences, approximately 6.8% seen only once; the top ten take around 3.1%.

The input for sequencing was PBMCs from the stem cell graft donor, taken from the stem cell graft. This sequence joins TRBV4-3 and TRBJ1-1, with D perhaps matching TRBD1 (5 bases). This TCR derives from a human donor who donated a stem cell graft to a child with Wiskott-Aldrich syndrome. CDR3 nucleotides: TGCGCCAGCAGCCAAGATATTGCAGGGTATATCGAGGCTTTCTTT. Translated: CASSQDIAGYIEAFF.